Listed here are 14 T cell receptor beta chains from one sample, sequenced in a study of cytomegalovirus exposure and HLA in healthy donors. The data were produced by immunoSEQ multiplex PCR, yet TCRdb's version contains in-frame clones alone and is incomplete. The sample contains about 160,000 clones, approximately 89% of which appear only once. Sequences were obtained from PBMCs. The receptors originated from a man aged 18 to 30 in good health and CMV-seropositive.

The rearrangement links TRBV27 to TRBJ2-1, with 9 bases fitting TRBD2. V lost 5 bases to trimming and J lost 4 bases; unmatched junction nucleotides: 15. The CDR3 length is 18 residues. Germline assignment: CDR1 MNHEY and CDR2 SMNVEV (reference sequence). Here the CDR3 reads CASSLTHPTSGVYNEQFF. CDR3 coding DNA: TGTGCCAGCAGTCTAACCCACCCGACTAGCGGAGTTTACAATGAGCAGTTCTTC.

The chain has TRBV19 and TRBJ1-1, with 7 bases that match TRBD1. Trimming at V came to 8 bases and at J to 8 bases, leaving 8 bases not matched to a gene. The CDR3 contains 12 residues. Germline V gene data show CDR1 as LNHDA and CDR2 as SQIVND (reference sequence). CDR3 nucleotides: TGTGCCAGTGGCCAACAGGGGTGGGAAGCTTTCTTT. Its translation: CASGQQGWEAFF. The full variable domain, in which reference TRBV19 and TRBJ1-1 provide the parts outside the CDR3, is DGGITQSPKYLFRKEGQNVTLSCEQNLNHDAMYWYRQDPGQGLRLIYYSQIVNDFQKGDIAEGYSVSREKKESFPLTVTSAQKNPTAFYLCASGQQGWEAFFGQGTRLTVV.

The J gene is TRBJ1-1, the V gene TRBV19; TRBD1 might be the D (6 bases). The CDR3 is 16 residues long. The germline V gene has CDR1 LNHDA and CDR2 SQIVND (reference sequence). V lost 3 bases and J lost 1, with 15 bases in between. The CDR3 coding sequence is TGTGCCAGTAGTATGCTCTACAGGGCGACGAACACTGAAGCTTTCTTT. Translated, it gives CASSMLYRATNTEAFF.

CDR3 DNA: TGTGCCAGCAGCTCTCCGATAATAGCCTACAATGAGCAGTTCTTC. This translates into CASSSPIIAYNEQFF. This chain links TRBV11-1 with TRBJ2-1; D remains unclear. Germline assignment: CDR1 SGHAT and CDR2 FQDESV (reference sequence). The CDR3 extends over 15 amino acids. V lost 4 bases, J lost 2 bases, and 12 bases lay in between.

CDR3 nucleotides: TGTGCCAGCAGCTTAGCGGCGGAGAGAGAAAAACTGTTTTTT. Translation: CASSLAAEREKLFF. The chain joins TRBV7-2 to TRBJ1-4, with no clear D. This CDR3 contains 14 residues. V was shortened by 0 bases and J by 8 bases, with 10 bases between the two germline ends. The V gene's germline CDR1 is SGHTA and CDR2 FQGNSA.

The chain has TRBV5-6 and TRBJ2-1; D remains unclear. This CDR3 is 15 amino acids long. The V and J ends lost 0 bases and 3 bases respectively, with 10 bases between them. Per the germline V gene, CDR1 is SGHDT and CDR2 is YYEEEE. CDR3 coding DNA: TGTGCCAGCAGCTTGGAGCCCGACTTCTACAATGAGCAGTTCTTC. It yields the protein CASSLEPDFYNEQFF.

This chain uses TRBV19 with TRBJ1-5; D remains ambiguous. Trimming cost V 10 bases and J 2 bases, with 6 bases left between them. Germline V gene data show CDR1 as LNHDA and CDR2 as SQIVND (reference sequence). The length of the CDR3 is 11 residues. Here the CDR3 reads CATQGNQPQHF. DNA for the CDR3: TGTGCCACCCAGGGCAATCAGCCCCAGCATTTT.

The genes are TRBV28 and TRBJ1-3; 7 bases match TRBD1. Looked up from germline, CDR1 is MDHEN and CDR2 is SYDVKM. V was pared by 6 bases and J by 4 bases, with 6 bases of the junction left unmatched. The CDR3 is made up of 14 amino acids. Written as DNA, the CDR3 is TGTGCCAGCAGCCCCGACAGGGTAGGAAACACCATATATTTT. It codes for CASSPDRVGNTIYF.

The V call is TRBV27, the J call TRBJ1-6; no clear D. Trimming took 7 bases from V and 9 from J, leaving 22 bases between them. This CDR3 comprises 16 residues. Germline assignment: CDR1 MNHEY and CDR2 SMNVEV (reference sequence). The CDR3 sequence: CASMEEASTGLSPLHF. In nucleotides, the CDR3 is TGTGCCAGCATGGAGGAGGCTTCGACCGGACTTTCACCCCTCCACTTT.

This clone occurred once. V and J are TRBV19 and TRBJ2-7; 8 bases map to TRBD2. With 7 bases clipped from V and 0 bases from J, the junction kept 5 bases outside the gene matches. The CDR3 has 14 amino acids. In germline, CDR1 is LNHDA, CDR2 SQIVND (reference sequence). The CDR3 spells CASKAGAPSYEQYF. Written as DNA, the CDR3 is TGTGCCAGTAAAGCGGGAGCTCCCTCCTACGAGCAGTACTTC.

This chain connects TRBV6-5 to TRBJ2-7; TRBD2 matches at 10 bases. This CDR3 comprises 15 residues. V lost 8 bases and J lost 4; bases outside the gene matches: 11. Germline V gene data show CDR1 as MNHEY and CDR2 as SVGAGI. This CDR3 reads CASSTSGTSVYEQYF. Written as DNA, the CDR3 is TGTGCCAGCTCGACTTCCGGGACTAGCGTTTACGAGCAGTACTTC.

The V call is TRBV5-8, the J call TRBJ2-1; 7 bases fit TRBD1. There are 16 residues in the CDR3. J was trimmed by 6 bases and V by 2 bases; bases with no gene match: 11. Germline CDR1 reads SGHTS; CDR2 reads YDEGEE. CDR3 residues: CASSFYRGRLGNEQFF. Here the CDR3 DNA reads TGTGCCAGCAGCTTCTACAGGGGACGGTTGGGCAATGAGCAGTTCTTC.

The genes are TRBV5-1 and TRBJ2-1; 12 nucleotides line up with TRBD2. V gave up 4 bases and J gave up 9 bases; unmatched junction bases: 14. Germline V gene data show CDR1 as SGHRS and CDR2 as YFSETQ. CDR3 length equals 17 residues. The CDR3 loop reads CASSANLAGGPGAEQFF. CDR3 DNA: TGCGCCAGCAGCGCAAACCTAGCGGGAGGGCCTGGAGCTGAGCAGTTCTTC. Looking up the rest from reference TRBV5-1 and TRBJ2-1 gives the full variable domain: KAGVTQTPRYLIKTRGQQVTLSCSPISGHRSVSWYQQTPGQGLQFLFEYFSETQRNKGNFPGRFSGRQFSNSRSEMNVSTLELGDSALYLCASSANLAGGPGAEQFFGPGTRLTVL.

V is TRBV6-5 and J is TRBJ2-3; D gene ambiguous. CDR1 is MNHEY and CDR2 is SVGAGI in the germline V gene. The CDR3 runs 15 residues. V dropped 5 bases and J dropped 1 base, with 13 bases sitting between them. The CDR3 is CASSPIVTGTDTQYF. The CDR3 DNA reads TGTGCCAGCAGTCCAATAGTTACTGGCACAGATACGCAGTATTTT.